The source of this TCR beta chain is a study of shared clonotypes between healthy human individuals. Findings and limits, study-wide: Of the naive CD4 clonotypes, around 4.9% were shared across a handful of donors. The study sampled only blood, and tissue repertoires likely differ.

Terminally differentiated effector memory CD45RA+ cells were excluded by CCR7 positive selection of CD45RO-negative cells. The study drew its donors from healthy HIV-negative adults without recent acute infections or vaccinations. Comment on this clone: Its target is not known.

The protocol was immunoSEQ multiplex PCR, while the TCRdb copy is restricted to in-frame clones and leaves out a portion. This sample has about 700,000 clones, with 90% to 95% found just once. V was shortened by 0 bases and J by 4 bases, with 13 bases between the two germline ends. There are 15 residues in the CDR3. Germline V gives CDR1 SGHAT, CDR2 FQNNGV. This TCR came from a man aged 30 to 45 in good health. Specimen: naive CD8+ T cells sorted from blood. V usage is TRBV11-2 and J usage is TRBJ2-7; possible D gene TRBD1, 6 bases. In nucleotides, the CDR3 is TGTGCCAGCAGCTTAGAGGGGGCAGGCAGGTACGAGCAGTACTTC. This codes for CASSLEGAGRYEQYF.